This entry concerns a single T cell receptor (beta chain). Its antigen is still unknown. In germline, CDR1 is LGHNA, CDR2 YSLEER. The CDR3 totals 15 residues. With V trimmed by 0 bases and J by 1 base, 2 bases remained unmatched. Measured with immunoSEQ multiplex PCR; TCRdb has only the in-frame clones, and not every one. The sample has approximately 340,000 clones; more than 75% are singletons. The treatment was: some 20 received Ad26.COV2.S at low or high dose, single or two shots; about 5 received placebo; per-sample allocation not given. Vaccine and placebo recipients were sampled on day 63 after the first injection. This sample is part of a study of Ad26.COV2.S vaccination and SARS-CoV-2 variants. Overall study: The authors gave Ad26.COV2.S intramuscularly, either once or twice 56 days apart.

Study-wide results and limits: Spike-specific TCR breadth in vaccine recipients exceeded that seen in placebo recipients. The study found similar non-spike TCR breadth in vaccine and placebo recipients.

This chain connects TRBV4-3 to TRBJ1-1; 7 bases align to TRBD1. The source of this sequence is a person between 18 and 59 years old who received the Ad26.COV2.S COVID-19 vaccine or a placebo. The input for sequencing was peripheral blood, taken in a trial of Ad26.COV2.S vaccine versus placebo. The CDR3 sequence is CASSQERTGNTEAFF. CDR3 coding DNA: TGCGCCAGCAGCCAAGAGAGGACAGGGAACACTGAAGCTTTCTTT.